One sample yielded the 21 T cell receptor beta chains listed below, sequenced in a study of shared clonotypes between healthy human individuals. Repertoires were generated with immunoSEQ multiplex PCR, while TCRdb's copy carries only in-frame clones and drops some. This sample has more than 850,000 clones, with roughly 74% found just once. What was sequenced was memory CD4+ T cells from PBMCs. Stated subset: CD45RA-negative fraction. These receptors were taken from a man younger than 30 in good health. Some clones in this sample may be carry-over from other donors' samples.

V is TRBV7-6 and J is TRBJ2-7; TRBD1 might be the D (5 bases). The germline gives CDR1 SGHVS, CDR2 FNYEAQ. Trimming left V 5 bases short and J 3 bases short, with 20 bases between. The CDR3 totals 16 residues. CDR3 DNA: TGTGCCAGCAGCGCCCTCGTGGCACGCAGGGACTACGAGCAGTACTTC. As protein: CASSALVARRDYEQYF.

V gene TRBV5-5 combines with J gene TRBJ2-7; possibly TRBD1 for D (6 bases). CDR3 length: 13 residues. The germline V and J ends were trimmed by 3 bases and 5 bases, with 12 bases remaining between them. CDR1 SGHKS and CDR2 YYEKEE come from the germline V gene (reference sequence). CDR3 sequence reads: CASSYSGENEQYF. The CDR3 DNA follows: TGTGCCAGCAGCTACTCAGGGGAGAACGAGCAGTACTTC.

This CDR3 is CASSPSFTATEAFF. Here the CDR3 DNA reads TGTGCCAGCTCACCATCATTTACAGCCACTGAAGCTTTCTTT. The chain employs TRBV18 and TRBJ1-1, with D unresolved. Germline values: CDR1 KGHSH, CDR2 LQKENI. This CDR3 spans 14 amino acids. Trimming took off 2 bases at V and 4 bases at J, with 11 bases between the two ends.

This chain uses TRBV29-1 with TRBJ2-7, with 11 bases matching TRBD2. The CDR3 consists of 14 residues. The germline CDR1 and CDR2 sequences are SQVTM and ANQGSEA. The ends lost 7 bases at V and 6 bases at J; junction bases unmatched: 11. CDR3 nucleotide sequence: TGCAGCGCGGGAGAACTAGCGGGAGCGGGCGAGCAGTACTTC. Translated: CSAGELAGAGEQYF.

As for this clone: Other nucleotide sequences in the sample specify the same CDR3. The chain has TRBV20-1 and TRBJ2-7; D gene unclear. CDR3 size: 11 residues. Between the trimmed V and J ends, which lost 0 bases and 5 bases, there was a span of 5 bases. CDR1 and CDR2 from the germline V gene are DFQATT and SNEGSKA (reference sequence). This CDR3 is CSARDRNEQYF. The CDR3 bases are TGCAGTGCTAGAGATAGGAACGAGCAGTACTTC.

The J gene is TRBJ2-5, the V gene TRBV18, with 7 nucleotides matching TRBD1. The germline V gene has CDR1 KGHSH and CDR2 LQKENI. CDR3 length equals 16 residues. J gave up 2 bases and V 6 bases, and 12 bases lay outside the gene matches. The CDR3 loop is CASSGQNLLLQETQYF. The DNA for the CDR3 is TGTGCCAGCTCGGGACAGAATCTCCTCCTTCAAGAGACCCAGTACTTC.

A few counts support this clone. The chain has TRBV7-9 and TRBJ2-5; TRBD1 might be the D (6 bases). The CDR3 is 16 residues long. V was pared by 7 bases and J by 4 bases, with 22 bases between. Per germline, CDR1 SEHNR and CDR2 FQNEAQ (reference sequence). The CDR3 loop reads CASTTLGGAESETQYF. The DNA for the CDR3 is TGTGCCAGCACAACTCTAGGGGGTGCCGAGTCAGAGACCCAGTACTTC.

J is TRBJ2-2 and V is TRBV27, with a tentative D call TRBD1 (6 bases). V lost 5 bases, J lost 5 bases, and 12 bases lay in between. The CDR3 has 14 amino acids. The germline V gene encodes CDR1 MNHEY and CDR2 SMNVEV (reference sequence). CDR3 sequence reads: CASSLFTGTGELFF. Written as DNA, the CDR3 is TGTGCCAGCAGTCTTTTCACAGGGACCGGGGAGCTGTTTTTT.

V gene TRBV6-6 combines with J gene TRBJ1-1, with 7 bases that match TRBD1. Germline-derived CDR1 and CDR2 are MNHNY and SVGAGI (reference sequence). This CDR3 spans 14 amino acids. V lost 6 bases and J lost 0; bases outside the gene matches: 4. CDR3 amino acids: CASRLTGMNTEAFF. The CDR3 DNA reads as TGTGCCAGCAGATTGACAGGGATGAACACTGAAGCTTTCTTT.

The rearrangement uses TRBV2 and TRBJ1-2; 9 bases align to TRBD1. V gave up 7 bases and J gave up 3 bases; unmatched junction bases: 6. The length of the CDR3 is 14 residues. Germline V gene data show CDR1 as SNHLY and CDR2 as FYNNEI. The CDR3 DNA reads as TGTGCCAGCACCGACGACAGGGGGGACTATGGCTACACCTTC. It is translated as CASTDDRGDYGYTF.

CDR3 residues: CASSPDRAAYNEQFF. CDR3 coding DNA: TGTGCCAGCAGCCCGGACAGGGCAGCCTACAATGAGCAGTTCTTC. The chain combines TRBV7-3 with TRBJ2-1; the match to TRBD1 covers 8 bases. The junction had 5 bases not matched to a gene; V was cut back by 5 bases and J by 2 bases. CDR3 size: 15 residues. Germline V gene data show CDR1 as SGHTA and CDR2 as FQGTGA. Full variable domain (remainder filled in from reference TRBV7-3 and TRBJ2-1): GAGVSQTPSNKVTEKGKYVELRCDPISGHTALYWYRQSLGQGPEFLIYFQGTGAADDSGLPNDRFFAVRPEGSVSTLKIQRTERGDSAVYLCASSPDRAAYNEQFFGPGTRLTVL.

The chain employs TRBV11-2 and TRBJ2-1; 8 nucleotides agree with TRBD2. CDR3 length equals 13 residues. Germline V CDR1 and CDR2: SGHAT, FQNNGV. Losses at the gene ends were 5 bases for V and 13 bases for J; bases not matched to a gene: 10. CDR3 coding DNA: TGTGCCAGCAGCCCTCTTGGGGGGACTAGTCAGTTCTTC. Amino acids: CASSPLGGTSQFF. Filled out from reference TRBV11-2 and TRBJ2-1, the complete variable domain reads EAGVAQSPRYKIIEKRQSVAFWCNPISGHATLYWYQQILGQGPKLLIQFQNNGVVDDSQLPKDRFSAERLKGVDSTLKIQPAKLEDSAVYLCASSPLGGTSQFFGPGTRLTVL.

The V and J genes are TRBV5-6 and TRBJ1-2; no clear D. Germline-derived CDR1 and CDR2 are SGHDT and YYEEEE. The CDR3 runs to 13 residues. Trimming cost V 4 bases and J 6 bases, with 13 bases left between them. CDR3 bases: TGTGCCAGCAGCCTCGAGGTATTTGATGGCTACACCTTC. Amino acids: CASSLEVFDGYTF.

This clone was seen once. The chain links TRBV9 to TRBJ1-1; D uncertain. V was cut by 0 bases and J by 4 bases, with 10 bases left in between. Germline V gene data show CDR1 as SGDLS and CDR2 as YYNGEE. The CDR3 has 14 residues. CDR3 sequence reads: CASSVGQPGTEAFF. The DNA for the CDR3 is TGTGCCAGCAGCGTAGGGCAGCCAGGCACTGAAGCTTTCTTT.

A single count supports this clone. The CDR3 spells CASRAGTVRETQYF. The CDR3 DNA follows: TGTGCCAGCAGGGCAGGGACAGTTCGAGAGACCCAGTACTTC. This chain joins TRBV2 and TRBJ2-5; TRBD1 aligns across 7 bases. J lost 4 bases, V lost 6 bases, and 8 bases had no gene match. The germline gives CDR1 SNHLY, CDR2 FYNNEI. The CDR3 has 14 amino acids.

This chain links TRBV2 with TRBJ2-4; a weak D match, TRBD1 (5 bases). The length of the CDR3 is 15 residues. Germline V gene sequence: CDR1 SNHLY, CDR2 FYNNEI. The V gene lost 2 bases and the J gene lost 7 bases, with 15 bases spanning the gap. CDR3 protein: CASSESGHVRNIQYF. In DNA, the CDR3 is TGTGCCAGCAGTGAATCAGGACATGTTCGTAACATTCAGTACTTC.

The chain couples TRBV5-5 to TRBJ2-7; 9 nucleotides align to TRBD1. Trimming at V came to 4 bases and at J to 2 bases, leaving 4 bases not matched to a gene. The CDR3 spans 14 residues. CDR1 and CDR2 from the germline V gene are SGHKS and YYEKEE (reference sequence). CDR3 in amino acids: CASSQRDRAYEQYF. The CDR3 DNA sequence: TGTGCCAGCAGCCAACGGGACAGGGCCTACGAGCAGTACTTC.

The rearrangement joins TRBV11-2 to TRBJ2-1; TRBD2 aligns across 8 bases. The trim removed 6 bases at V and 4 bases at J, leaving 8 bases unmatched. Germline V gene data show CDR1 as SGHAT and CDR2 as FQNNGV. The CDR3 is 15 residues long. CDR3 amino acids: CASRPGLASYNEQFF. DNA of the CDR3: TGTGCCAGCAGGCCCGGACTAGCAAGTTACAATGAGCAGTTCTTC.

This chain uses TRBV18 with TRBJ1-2, with D hard to call. With 1 base removed from V and 2 bases from J, the gap between germline ends came to 11 bases. Germline V gene lookup returns CDR1 KGHSH and CDR2 LQKENI. The CDR3 is made up of 15 amino acids. The chain's CDR3 is CASSPLTEPNYGYTF. The DNA of the CDR3 is TGTGCCAGCTCACCACTGACGGAACCCAACTATGGCTACACCTTC.

The chain recombines TRBV5-4 with TRBJ1-3; D is ambiguous. This CDR3 spans 12 amino acids. Germline CDR1 SGHNT, CDR2 YYREEE (reference sequence). Trimming removed 3 bases from V and 8 bases from J, with 9 bases in between. The CDR3 protein is CASSYFRYTIYF. For the CDR3, the DNA is TGTGCCAGCAGCTACTTTAGATACACCATATATTTT.

The chain joins TRBV2 to TRBJ2-5, with 7 bases that match TRBD1. The CDR3 length is 13 residues. Germline CDR1 reads SNHLY; CDR2 reads FYNNEI. The V and J ends lost 7 bases and 4 bases, in that order; junction bases with no gene match: 6. CDR3 in DNA: TGTGCCAGCAAGGGACAGACGGCAGAGACCCAGTACTTC. Protein: CASKGQTAETQYF.